The sequence of this TCR beta chain was determined in a study of blood T cell repertoires in COVID-19. V shed 5 bases, J shed 2 bases, and the junction held 10 bases outside the gene matches. Germline V gene sequence: CDR1 MNHEY, CDR2 SMNVEV (reference sequence). The CDR3 loop spans 16 amino acids. In the original analysis: Counts of nucleated cells, estimated from reference gene primer amplification, were obtained. Repertoires were generated with immunoSEQ multiplex PCR, while TCRdb's copy carries only in-frame clones and drops some. The D gene and trimming were derived from the DNA, and the V and J assignments and clone size from that table. The sample consists of just over 300,000 clones, about nine tenths of them appearing once.

The clonotype was recovered from a man aged 18 to 30 with active or convalescent COVID-19. Sequenced input: peripheral blood. This rearrangement joins TRBV27 to TRBJ2-7, with 9 nucleotides matching TRBD2. CDR3 sequence (DNA): TGTGCCAGCAGTCCGTTCAGCGGGGGGCTCGCCTACGAGCAGTACTTC. Translating gives CASSPFSGGLAYEQYF.